The TCR beta chain under discussion was sequenced for a study of cytomegalovirus exposure and HLA in healthy donors. Findings and caveats of the study: In a later analysis, across HLA loci, associated TCR counts were highest for DRB1, lowest for HLA-C. The study labeled 180 or so TCR beta chains cytomegalovirus-associated.

About this clone itself: What it recognizes is unknown.

The CDR3 has 15 residues. With V trimmed by 0 bases and J by 8 bases, 7 bases remained unmatched. Germline V gives CDR1 SGDLS, CDR2 YYNGEE. A multiplex PCR was run with 60 Vbeta primers and 13 Jbeta primers. In the original workflow: Later, an analysis found around 80 million unique TCR beta chains, and approximately 10 million of these were shared. Data came from immunoSEQ multiplex PCR; TCRdb stores just in-frame clones and leaves some out. That table furnishes V, J and clone size, whereas the DNA furnished D and trimming. Of approximately 90,000 clones in the sample, around 80% are singletons; the top ten hold 2% to 2.5%.

Sequencing input: PBMCs. The sequence was collected from a man aged 40-55 years in good health and CMV-seronegative. The V call is TRBV9, the J call TRBJ2-1, with TRBD2 matching over 8 bases. CDR3 bases: TGTGCCAGCAGCGTAGTTGACGGGGGGGCAGATGAGCAGTTCTTC. It encodes CASSVVDGGADEQFF.